The 18 T cell receptor beta chains reported below all come from one sample, sequenced in a study of shared clonotypes between healthy human individuals (dated by TCRdb to about 2020). Libraries were prepared through the immunoSEQ multiplex PCR assay. TCRdb provides this immuneACCESS table in a form limited to in-frame rearrangements. Some clones are lacking; in checked studies, under half of them reflect an unresolved V gene, and why the rest are absent is not known. The sample table shows 2,100,000 or so clones, and under 97% are seen once. The ten most abundant clones make up around 0.13% of the sample. The sample was naive CD4+ T cells sorted from blood. The intended sense of this specimen's cell subset or site label: CD45RA+ positively selected. Receptors originate from a man between 18 and 35 years old in good health.

The chain links TRBV19 to TRBJ1-2; D is undetermined. Between the trimmed V and J ends, which lost 3 bases and 4 bases, there was a span of 15 bases. Germline lookup yields CDR1 LNHDA and CDR2 SQIVND (reference sequence). This CDR3 has 15 amino acids. CDR3 in DNA: TGTGCCAGTAGTATCGAGGGAGGGAAGAGCTATGGCTACACCTTC. This translates into CASSIEGGKSYGYTF.

The chain has TRBV6-1 and TRBJ2-3, with a weak D call TRBD2 (6 bases). In germline, CDR1 is MNHNS, CDR2 SASEGT. Trimming took 7 bases from V and 0 from J, leaving 11 bases between them. The CDR3 is 14 amino acids. CDR3 nucleotides: TGTGCCAGCATTCAGGGACTTAGCACAGATACGCAGTATTTT. Its translation is CASIQGLSTDTQYF.

The rearrangement links TRBV6-1 to TRBJ1-6; D is unclear. The CDR3 contains 16 residues. The germline gives CDR1 MNHNS, CDR2 SASEGT. V was cut by 2 bases and J by 11 bases, with 19 bases left in between. The CDR3 bases are TGTGCCAGCAGTGAAAGCCCACCGGCTCACCTGGCACCCCTCCACTTT. This gives the protein CASSESPPAHLAPLHF.

The V gene is TRBV7-9, the J gene TRBJ1-5, with D possibly TRBD1 on 6 matching bases. The CDR3 has 15 residues. V was pared by 5 bases and J by 6 bases, with 17 bases between. CDR1 is SEHNR, CDR2 FQNEAQ, per germline (reference sequence). CDR3 amino acids: CASSQSGGSVQPQHF. The CDR3 DNA is TGTGCCAGCAGCCAATCCGGGGGCTCGGTTCAGCCCCAGCATTTT.

V is TRBV29-1 and J is TRBJ2-5, with D perhaps matching TRBD2 (5 bases). This CDR3 is 14 amino acids long. CDR1 and CDR2 (germline): SQVTM, ANQGSEA. V shed 3 bases and J shed 4 bases, with 15 bases lying between them. CDR3 DNA: TGCAGCGTTGACGGAGGAGTCACGGGAGAGACCCAGTACTTC. It specifies CSVDGGVTGETQYF.

The J gene is TRBJ2-7, the V gene TRBV6-6; 9 bases agree with TRBD1. CDR1 is MNHNY, CDR2 SVGAGI, per germline (reference sequence). This CDR3 contains 16 residues. Unmatched junction bases numbered 7, after V lost 2 bases and J lost 2 bases. The CDR3 here is CASSYPSTGGTYEQYF. The CDR3 DNA reads as TGTGCCAGCAGTTACCCCTCGACAGGGGGGACCTACGAGCAGTACTTC.

DNA for the CDR3: TGTGCCATCAGTGAGTCTCAGGGACAGGGGGTCAACTATGGCTACACCTTC. This sequence encodes CAISESQGQGVNYGYTF. The rearrangement links TRBV10-3 to TRBJ1-2, with 11 positions matching TRBD1. The CDR3 consists of 17 residues. CDR1 and CDR2 (germline): ENHRY, SYGVKD. V shed 0 bases and J 2 bases; nucleotides not matched to a gene: 5.

The gene calls are TRBV30 and TRBJ1-2; TRBD1 agrees at 7 bases. Losses at the gene ends were 7 bases for V and 8 bases for J; bases not matched to a gene: 7. The CDR3 consists of 11 residues. Germline assignment: CDR1 GTSNPN and CDR2 SVGIG (reference sequence). CDR3 in DNA: TGTGCCTATCAACAGGGGCTCGGCTACACCTTC. Translation: CAYQQGLGYTF.

V gene TRBV6-1 combines with J gene TRBJ1-1, with 9 bases fitting TRBD1. CDR1 is MNHNS and CDR2 is SASEGT in the germline V gene. The CDR3 runs to 17 residues. V dropped 4 bases and J dropped 6; count of bases not matched to a gene: 15. The CDR3 loop reads CASSAPRDRVNTAEAFF. CDR3 nucleotide sequence: TGTGCCAGCAGTGCACCCCGGGACAGGGTGAACACTGCTGAAGCTTTCTTT.

The chain links TRBV5-6 to TRBJ2-1; D assignment may be TRBD1 or TRBD2 (6 bases each). V was cut by 3 bases and J by 0 bases, with 13 bases left in between. The CDR3 spans 16 residues. Germline lookup yields CDR1 SGHDT and CDR2 YYEEEE. CDR3 in amino acids: CASSSWGAGSYNEQFF. The DNA for the CDR3 is TGTGCCAGCAGCTCCTGGGGGGCAGGCTCCTACAATGAGCAGTTCTTC.

The rearrangement links TRBV5-4 to TRBJ2-5; 11 bases match TRBD2. Germline lookup yields CDR1 SGHNT and CDR2 YYREEE (reference sequence). V dropped 4 bases and J dropped 5; count of bases not matched to a gene: 7. This CDR3 is built from 15 residues. The CDR3 DNA is TGTGCCAGCAGCCCTTCACTAGCGGGGGTGGAGACCCAGTACTTC. This encodes CASSPSLAGVETQYF. Looking up the rest from reference TRBV5-4 and TRBJ2-5 gives the full variable domain: ETGVTQSPTHLIKTRGQQVTLRCSSQSGHNTVSWYQQALGQGPQFIFQYYREEENGRGNFPPRFSGLQFPNYSSELNVNALELDDSALYLCASSPSLAGVETQYFGPGTRLLVL.

In this sample, this clone turned up once. CDR3 region: CASSLNSWYQETQYF. The CDR3 nucleotides read TGTGCCAGCAGCTTAAACAGTTGGTACCAAGAGACCCAGTACTTC. The V gene is TRBV7-2, the J gene TRBJ2-5; no reliable D call. The CDR3 is 15 amino acids. The V and J ends lost 2 bases and 0 bases respectively, with 10 bases between them. Germline V gene lookup returns CDR1 SGHTA and CDR2 FQGNSA. The full variable domain, completed using reference TRBV7-2 and TRBJ2-5, is GAGVSQSPSNKVTEKGKDVELRCDPISGHTALYWYRQSLGQGLEFLIYFQGNSAPDKSGLPSDRFSAERTGGSVSTLTIQRTQQEDSAVYLCASSLNSWYQETQYFGPGTRLLVL.

This clone was seen only once. The chain is built from TRBV7-9 and TRBJ2-3; D is ambiguous. CDR3 length: 13 residues. V lost 6 bases and J lost 6, with 13 bases in between. Per the germline V gene, CDR1 is SEHNR and CDR2 is FQNEAQ (reference sequence). In nucleotides, the CDR3 is TGTGCCAGCAGTTTGGACCTTCAGGATACGCAGTATTTT. It encodes CASSLDLQDTQYF.

This chain links TRBV9 with TRBJ2-3; 7 bases fit TRBD1. CDR1 and CDR2 from the germline V gene are SGDLS and YYNGEE. The CDR3 runs to 16 residues. Trimming removed 0 bases from V and 0 bases from J; junction bases left unmatched: 4. For the CDR3, the DNA is TGTGCCAGCAGCGTAGCTACAGGGGTTAGCACAGATACGCAGTATTTT. Protein: CASSVATGVSTDTQYF.

The rearrangement joins TRBV18 to TRBJ2-7, with D possibly called TRBD1 or TRBD2 (5 bases each). There are 14 residues in the CDR3. CDR1 and CDR2 from the germline V gene are KGHSH and LQKENI. V was trimmed by 6 bases and J by 5 bases, leaving 17 bases between them. The CDR3 nucleotides read TGTGCCAGCTCGCGTACTGGGGGTGCGGACGAGCAGTACTTC. As protein: CASSRTGGADEQYF.

Concerning this clone itself: Other DNA sequences in the same sample also yield this CDR3. The chain carries TRBV30 and TRBJ1-5; D gene unclear. The V gene's germline CDR1 is GTSNPN and CDR2 SVGIG (reference sequence). The V end lost 1 base, the J end lost 2 bases, and 6 bases lay between the germline ends. The CDR3 is made up of 13 amino acids. The CDR3 DNA is TGTGCCTGGAGTGGACTGGGCAATCAGCCCCAGCATTTT. The encoded protein is CAWSGLGNQPQHF.

The V gene is TRBV6-5, the J gene TRBJ2-1; TRBD2 aligns across 8 bases. With V trimmed by 5 bases and J by 6 bases, 6 bases remained unmatched. This CDR3 comprises 14 residues. Germline V gene lookup returns CDR1 MNHEY and CDR2 SVGAGI. CDR3 loop: CASSRAGGLNEQFF. CDR3 DNA sequence: TGTGCCAGCAGTAGGGCGGGGGGTCTCAATGAGCAGTTCTTC.

J is TRBJ2-7 and V is TRBV28, with unresolved D. The CDR3 has 12 residues. The V and J ends lost 6 bases and 0 bases respectively, with 6 bases between them. Germline-derived CDR1 and CDR2 are MDHEN and SYDVKM. The CDR3 nucleotides read TGTGCCAGCAGGGGGTTCTCCTACGAGCAGTACTTC. It encodes CASRGFSYEQYF.